These 25 T cell receptor beta chains were all obtained from the same sample, sequenced in a study of read filtering for tumor transcriptome and immune sequencing. The library was built from 400 ng RNA with molecular barcoded adaptors for alpha/delta and beta/gamma chains. MiXCR, run by TCRdb on the reads, gives a single entry per CDR3 protein. The profile shows roughly 68,000 distinct CDR3 sequences, more than 11% of them singletons. The source material was a population of CD138-negative cells sorted from bone marrow. These receptors were taken from a donor aged 40 or over with multiple myeloma.

This clonotype was seen at least ten times. J is TRBJ2-3 and V is TRBV20-1; TRBD1 aligns across 9 bases. V trimming: 6 bases; J trimming: 3 bases; junction bases outside the gene matches: 16. This CDR3 spans 17 amino acids. The germline CDR1 and CDR2 sequences are DFQATT and SNEGSKA (reference sequence). CDR3 region: CSAIPGQGPSNTDTQYF. The CDR3 DNA reads TGCAGTGCGATCCCGGGACAGGGTCCCAGTAATACAGATACGCAGTATTTT.

This clonotype was seen repeatedly, ten times or more. The chain joins TRBV12-5 to TRBJ2-3, with 10 bases matching TRBD1. The CDR3 covers 15 residues. The trim removed 6 bases at V and 5 bases at J, leaving 8 bases unmatched. Germline V gene sequence: CDR1 LGHNT, CDR2 FRNRAP. The CDR3 loop is CASGLPGQGLDTQYF. CDR3 nucleotide sequence: TGTGCTAGTGGCTTGCCGGGACAGGGGTTAGATACGCAGTATTTT.

This clonotype was recorded many times. This chain connects TRBV5-4 to TRBJ2-1; D remains ambiguous. The CDR3 runs 15 residues. V was shortened by 4 bases and J by 0 bases, with 11 bases between the two germline ends. The V gene's germline CDR1 is SGHNT and CDR2 YYREEE (reference sequence). The CDR3 region has the DNA TGTGCCAGCAGCGCCCGGTCGGGCTCCTACAATGAGCAGTTCTTC. Translated, it gives CASSARSGSYNEQFF.

This clonotype showed up just once. Being one base from a much bigger clone, this may be a read error. The V and J genes are TRBV28 and TRBJ2-1; D gene unclear. Trimming removed 2 bases at V and 3 bases at J, with 8 bases between. The germline V gene encodes CDR1 MDHEN and CDR2 SYDVKM. This CDR3 comprises 14 residues. DNA of the CDR3: TGTGCCAGCAGTTTAGGCAGGCTCTACAATGAGCAGTTCTTC. Translating gives CASSLGRLYNEQFF.

A few counts support this clonotype. The chain recombines TRBV5-1 with TRBJ1-1; the D is unclear. The germline V gene encodes CDR1 SGHRS and CDR2 YFSETQ. This CDR3 has 17 residues. Trimming took 4 bases from V and 0 from J, leaving 19 bases between them. The CDR3 DNA sequence: TGCGCCAGCAGCGTTGGAGAGTCGTGGCATGTGAACACTGAAGCTTTCTTT. Its protein is CASSVGESWHVNTEAFF.

This chain joins TRBV20-1 and TRBJ2-7; TRBD1 is a possible D gene (5 bases). CDR1 DFQATT and CDR2 SNEGSKA come from the germline V gene (reference sequence). The V gene lost 5 bases and the J gene lost 1 base, with 12 bases spanning the gap. There are 13 residues in the CDR3. Here the CDR3 DNA reads TGCAGTGCTTACGCCAGGACATCCTACGAGCAGTACTTC. It codes for CSAYARTSYEQYF.

The J gene is TRBJ2-1, the V gene TRBV18; D call uncertain. V was clipped by 1 base and J by 5 bases, with 9 bases between them. CDR1 is KGHSH, CDR2 LQKENI, per germline. The CDR3 contains 14 residues. CDR3: CASSPRGTHNEQFF. The CDR3 DNA sequence: TGTGCCAGCTCACCACGAGGTACGCACAATGAGCAGTTCTTC. Supplemented by reference TRBV18 and TRBJ2-1, the full variable domain reads NAGVMQNPRHLVRRRGQEARLRCSPMKGHSHVYWYRQLPEEGLKFMVYLQKENIIDESGMPKERFSAEFPKEGPSILRIQQVVRGDSAAYFCASSPRGTHNEQFFGPGTRLTVL.

The table lists this clonotype with many counts. This rearrangement joins TRBV7-8 to TRBJ2-7, with 8 bases matching TRBD2. V was pared by 5 bases and J by 4 bases, with 7 bases of the junction left unmatched. This CDR3 comprises 14 residues. The germline V gene encodes CDR1 SGHVS and CDR2 FQNEAQ. The CDR3 nucleotides read TGTGCCAGCAGCACGGAACTAGCGGTTTACGAGCAGTACTTC. Protein product: CASSTELAVYEQYF.

In its sample, this clonotype was seen many times. The gene calls are TRBV5-1 and TRBJ2-1; possibly TRBD2 for D (5 bases). Trimming shortened V by 2 bases and J by 9 bases, and 18 bases separated the two germline ends. The CDR3 totals 15 residues. Germline CDR1 reads SGHRS; CDR2 reads YFSETQ. In nucleotides, the CDR3 is TGCGCCAGCAGCTTCACTAGTGGGAATCTTGGTGAGCAGTTCTTC. Amino acid sequence: CASSFTSGNLGEQFF.

This clonotype was observed many times. The chain joins TRBV20-1 to TRBJ1-1; 7 nucleotides line up with TRBD1. The germline V gene has CDR1 DFQATT and CDR2 SNEGSKA (reference sequence). The CDR3 loop spans 14 amino acids. The junction had 7 bases not matched to a gene; V was cut back by 5 bases and J by 1 base. The CDR3 bases are TGCAGTGCTCCACAGGGGAAAAAGAACACTGAAGCTTTCTTT. As protein: CSAPQGKKNTEAFF.

This clonotype was counted at least ten times. This CDR3 fails to terminate in the conserved phenylalanine or tryptophan, so it likely reflects a read error. The chain carries TRBV29-1 and TRBJ1-5; 7 nucleotides agree with TRBD1. Germline assignment: CDR1 SQVTM and CDR2 ANQGSEA. This CDR3 is built from 14 residues. Trimming cost V 7 bases and J 0 bases; bases outside gene matches: 6. The CDR3 region is CSAWTGDSNQPQHL. As DNA, the CDR3 is TGCAGCGCCTGGACAGGTGATAGCAATCAGCCCCAGCATCTT.

In its sample, this clonotype was seen many times. The chain uses TRBV5-1 and TRBJ2-1; 10 nucleotides line up with TRBD1. With 1 base clipped from V and 6 bases from J, the junction kept 7 bases outside the gene matches. Germline CDR1 reads SGHRS; CDR2 reads YFSETQ. The CDR3 has 16 amino acids. The CDR3 nucleotides read TGCGCCAGCAGCTTGACCGGGACAGGGGTTGCCAATGAGCAGTTCTTC. It codes for CASSLTGTGVANEQFF.

This clonotype was counted only a few times. The genes are TRBV14 and TRBJ2-1; no reliable D call. The V gene's germline CDR1 is SGHDN and CDR2 FVKESK. The CDR3 covers 13 residues. Trimming pared 4 bases from V and 3 bases from J, leaving 7 bases between. CDR3 protein: CASSPKNYNEQFF. The DNA for the CDR3 is TGTGCCAGCAGCCCAAAAAACTACAATGAGCAGTTCTTC.

Details on this clonotype: One end of the junction fails to match germline, which may point to a read error. This chain uses TRBV24-1 with TRBJ2-5; D unresolved. CDR3 size: 14 residues. Per germline, CDR1 KGHDR and CDR2 SFDVKD. The CDR3 coding sequence is TGTGCCACCGGTGATTCAGGTCTTGGGGAGACCCAGTACTTC. Translation gives CATGDSGLGETQYF.

This clonotype was observed at least ten times. The genes are TRBV29-1 and TRBJ2-1; TRBD2 agrees at 13 bases. The CDR3 loop spans 19 amino acids. The V and J ends lost 6 bases and 5 bases, in that order; junction bases with no gene match: 19. CDR1 and CDR2 from the germline V gene are SQVTM and ANQGSEA. CDR3 sequence (DNA): TGCAGCGTGGATGGGACTAGCGGGACCACACGCTTCCCCCACAATGAGCAGTTCTTC. It is translated as CSVDGTSGTTRFPHNEQFF.

Regarding this clonotype: It may be a read error: a sequence one base away is much more abundant. V gene TRBV15 combines with J gene TRBJ2-5; D call uncertain. The CDR3 covers 15 residues. CDR1 and CDR2 (germline): LNHNV, YYDKDF (reference sequence). CDR3 loop: CATSRDDHFQEAQYF. For the CDR3, the DNA is TGTGCCACCAGCAGAGATGACCATTTCCAAGAGGCCCAGTACTTC.

The chain carries TRBV7-3 and TRBJ2-3, with TRBD2 matching over 13 bases. J was trimmed by 2 bases and V by 3 bases; bases with no gene match: 2. The CDR3 totals 16 residues. The V gene's germline CDR1 is SGHTA and CDR2 FQGTGA. The CDR3 region is CASSFGTSGVTDTQYF. The CDR3 region has the DNA TGTGCCAGCAGCTTCGGGACTAGCGGGGTCACAGATACGCAGTATTTT. Full variable domain (missing parts from reference TRBV7-3 and TRBJ2-3): GAGVSQTPSNKVTEKGKYVELRCDPISGHTALYWYRQSLGQGPEFLIYFQGTGAADDSGLPNDRFFAVRPEGSVSTLKIQRTERGDSAVYLCASSFGTSGVTDTQYFGPGTRLTVL.

This clonotype was recorded at least ten times. The J gene is TRBJ2-7, the V gene TRBV5-5; the match to TRBD1 covers 9 bases. Germline V gene lookup returns CDR1 SGHKS and CDR2 YYEKEE (reference sequence). The CDR3 runs 16 residues. Germline trimming cut 0 bases from V and 0 bases from J; bases unmatched to any gene: 4. CDR3 sequence reads: CASSLEDRGSSYEQYF. The CDR3 region has the DNA TGTGCCAGCAGCTTGGAGGACAGGGGAAGCTCCTACGAGCAGTACTTC.

Turning to this clonotype: This may be a read error: a much more frequent sequence differs by one nucleotide. V usage is TRBV7-2 and J usage is TRBJ2-3; no clear D. The CDR3 extends over 16 amino acids. Per the germline V gene, CDR1 is SGHTA and CDR2 is FQGNSA. The CDR3 DNA reads as TGTGCCAGCAGCGTCCGGGCCCCCCTCGGCACAGATGCGCAGTATTTT. Residues: CASSVRAPLGTDAQYF.

This clonotype was detected only once. The V call is TRBV7-8, the J call TRBJ2-1; 7 bases agree with TRBD2. Germline lookup yields CDR1 SGHVS and CDR2 FQNEAQ. This CDR3 comprises 18 residues. V shed 2 bases, J shed 5 bases, and the junction held 15 bases outside the gene matches. CDR3 region: CASSLKLTTGTKHNEQFF. CDR3 bases: TGTGCCAGCAGCTTAAAGCTTACAACCGGGACTAAACACAATGAGCAGTTCTTC.

Points on this clonotype: This may arise from a read error, as a much more abundant clone is one base away. V is TRBV20-1 and J is TRBJ1-5; D gene unclear. CDR1 is DFQATT and CDR2 is SNEGSKA in the germline V gene (reference sequence). Deletions cut 7 bases from V and 8 bases from J, with 12 bases between. The CDR3 is 11 residues long. DNA of the CDR3: TGCAGTGTTGGATTTGGTAAGCCCCAGCATTTT. It specifies CSVGFGKPQHF.

This clonotype was counted at least ten times. The J gene is TRBJ2-1, the V gene TRBV28; 9 nucleotides match TRBD2. The trim removed 5 bases at V and 0 bases at J, leaving 11 bases unmatched. Germline assignment: CDR1 MDHEN and CDR2 SYDVKM. The CDR3 extends over 18 amino acids. This CDR3 is CASSLPAGGRDSYNEQFF. DNA of the CDR3: TGTGCCAGCAGTCTACCCGCGGGCGGGAGGGACTCCTACAATGAGCAGTTCTTC. Based on the CDR3 plus reference TRBV28 and TRBJ2-1, the full variable domain is DVKVTQSSRYLVKRTGEKVFLECVQDMDHENMFWYRQDPGLGLRLIYFSYDVKMKEKGDIPEGYSVSREKKERFSLILESASTNQTSMYLCASSLPAGGRDSYNEQFFGPGTRLTVL.

This clonotype has a count of ten or more. V usage is TRBV20-1 and J usage is TRBJ2-1, with D maybe TRBD2 (5 bases). Germline CDR1 is DFQATT and CDR2 is SNEGSKA (reference sequence). CDR3 size: 14 residues. V lost 5 bases to trimming and J lost 2 bases, with 13 bases between them. The CDR3 protein is CSALPGSTYNEQFF. The DNA for the CDR3 is TGCAGTGCTCTTCCGGGAAGCACCTACAATGAGCAGTTCTTC.

The J gene is TRBJ2-7, the V gene TRBV4-1; D unresolved. This CDR3 spans 13 amino acids. The germline V gene has CDR1 MGHRA and CDR2 YSYEKL. The V end was cut by 1 base, the J end by 4 bases, with 8 bases between. CDR3 amino acids: CASSQVIFYEQYF. The CDR3 bases are TGCGCCAGCAGCCAAGTTATCTTTTACGAGCAGTACTTC.

The gene calls are TRBV11-2 and TRBJ1-5, with 7 bases lining up with TRBD1. The CDR3 is 21 amino acids. V shed 1 base and J 0 bases; nucleotides not matched to a gene: 18. Germline values: CDR1 SGHAT, CDR2 FQNNGV. CDR3 sequence (DNA): TGTGCCAGCAGCTTAGGACCCTATGAGGGGGCTTATTCGTATAGCAATCAGCCCCAGCATTTT. Protein product: CASSLGPYEGAYSYSNQPQHF.